The entry that follows covers one T cell receptor beta chain sequence. It was with 60 Vbeta and 13 Jbeta primers that the PCR ran. Generated by immunoSEQ multiplex PCR, the TCRdb table keeps only in-frame clones and is missing some. This sample has 100,000 to 150,000 clones, with 70% to 85% found just once. This sample is part of a study of cytomegalovirus exposure and HLA in healthy donors. Background on the study: Among 398 genotyped donors, around 80% fell in the Caucasian-associated ancestry cluster.

The sample was PBMCs. This TCR was recovered from a woman aged 40 to 55 in good health and CMV-seropositive.

DNA for the CDR3: TGTGCCAGCACCACCGGGACAGGCGACGAGCAGTACTTC. It yields the protein CASTTGTGDEQYF. This chain connects TRBV6-5 to TRBJ2-7; 8 bases align to TRBD1. CDR3 length: 13 residues. CDR1 is MNHEY, CDR2 SVGAGI, per germline. The V and J ends lost 7 bases and 5 bases, in that order; junction bases with no gene match: 7.